This is a list of T cell receptor beta chains from one sample in a study of control samples from healthy donors and cancer patients. The table came from immunoSEQ multiplex PCR; TCRdb's copy has only in-frame clones and leaves some out. The data show approximately 110,000 clones, 91% seen once. Sequencing was done on a sample of blood. The receptor set was obtained from a woman under 30 in good health. Each CDR3 is given with its conserved first and last residue. A D gene is named only where the DNA matches it firmly. A row's size may be missing; if present it is once, few, many or a size class.

TRBD1 | TRBJ1-1 | NA | TRBV23-1 | CASSQSDRGRIGTEAFF | TGCGCCAGCAGTCAATCAGACAGGGGGCGCATTGGCACTGAAGCTTTCTTT
TRBD2 | TRBJ2-7 | NA | TRBV4-3 | CASSHRIDSGATKYEQYF | TGCGCCAGCAGCCACCGAATAGATAGCGGGGCCACCAAATACGAGCAGTACTTC
TRBD2 | TRBJ2-7 | NA | TRBV10-3 | CAARPPGGGYEQYF | TGTGCCGCCCGACCCCCCGGGGGGGGCTACGAGCAGTACTTC
TRBD1 | TRBJ2-3 | once | TRBV27 | CASSFGRGRGTDTQYF | TGTGCCAGCAGTTTTGGAAGGGGGCGAGGCACAGATACGCAGTATTTT
NA | TRBJ1-5 | medium-sized | TRBV28 | CASSLSGGTGSNQPQHF | TGTGCCAGCAGTTTATCCGGGGGGACGGGGTCAAATCAGCCCCAGCATTTT
NA | TRBJ2-3 | NA | TRBV3-1/TRBV3-2 | CASSQGIVSDTQYF | TGTGCCAGCAGCCAGGGAATAGTTTCAGATACGCAGTATTTT
NA | TRBJ2-5 | once | TRBV24-1 | CATSDALRQVGTQYF | TGTGCCACCAGTGATGCACTTAGACAGGTCGGGACCCAGTACTTC
NA | TRBJ1-1 | NA | TRBV19 | CASTLKGGLNTEAFF | TGTGCCAGTACCCTCAAAGGGGGGTTGAACACTGAAGCTTTCTTT
NA | TRBJ1-5 | NA | TRBV6-1 | CASSEAGQVRGERTQHF | TGTGCCAGCAGTGAAGCGGGGCAAGTGCGGGGTGAGCGGACCCAGCATTTT
TRBD1 | TRBJ2-6 | NA | TRBV25-1 | CASSGVTGTTGANVLTF | TGTGCCAGCAGTGGAGTGACAGGGACGACCGGGGCCAACGTCCTGACTTTC
NA | TRBJ2-3 | NA | TRBV5-6 | CASSLGAETSTDTQYF | TGTGCCAGCAGCTTGGGGGCGGAAACTAGCACAGATACGCAGTATTTT
TRBD1 | TRBJ1-5 | NA | TRBV19 | CASSQGQGPNQPQHF | TGTGCCAGTAGTCAGGGACAGGGTCCTAATCAGCCCCAGCATTTT
NA | TRBJ2-7 | NA | TRBV7-8 | CASSLAHGSYEQYF | TGTGCCAGCAGCTTAGCGCACGGCTCCTACGAGCAGTACTTC
NA | TRBJ1-6 | NA | TRBV24-1 | CATTSVGIPYNSPLHF | TGTGCCACCACCTCTGTTGGGATCCCCTATAATTCACCCCTCCACTTT
TRBD1 | TRBJ1-2 | NA | TRBV7-2 | CASSFGTVYGYTF | TGTGCCAGCAGCTTCGGGACAGTCTATGGCTACACCTTC
NA | TRBJ1-1 | NA | TRBV7-2 | CASSLRDVTLNTEAFF | TGTGCCAGCAGCCTACGGGACGTAACCCTGAACACTGAAGCTTTCTTT
TRBD1 | TRBJ2-7 | NA | TRBV4-3 | CASSQMTGFYEQYF | TGCGCCAGCAGCCAAATGACAGGGTTCTACGAGCAGTACTTC
NA | TRBJ2-4 | NA | TRBV3-1/TRBV3-2 | CASSRLGGWGKNIQYF | TGTGCCAGCAGTCGACTTGGGGGTTGGGGAAAAAACATTCAGTACTTC
NA | TRBJ2-3 | NA | TRBV5-1 | CASSLRRGPDTQYF | TGCGCCAGCAGCTTGCGACGTGGCCCAGATACGCAGTATTTT
NA | TRBJ1-5 | NA | TRBV27 | CASSQTPQTGPQHF | TGTGCCAGCAGTCAAACCCCTCAGACAGGGCCCCAGCATTTT
NA | TRBJ2-7 | NA | TRBV5-6 | CASSTKASSTASSYEQYF | TGTGCCAGCAGCACGAAAGCCTCATCGACGGCGAGCTCCTACGAGCAGTACTTC
NA | TRBJ2-2 | NA | TRBV19 | CASMFTPNTGELFF | TGTGCCAGTATGTTTACTCCGAACACCGGGGAGCTGTTTTTT
TRBD2 | TRBJ2-1 | NA | TRBV5-1 | CASSFRTSGVNEQFF | TGCGCCAGCAGCTTTCGGACTAGCGGCGTCAATGAGCAGTTCTTC
NA | TRBJ2-3 | NA | TRBV19 | CASSVQLFTDTQYF | TGTGCCAGTAGTGTACAGCTCTTCACAGATACGCAGTATTTT
NA | TRBJ1-1 | NA | TRBV4-2 | CASSQRGLENTEAFF | TGTGCCAGCAGCCAACGGGGCCTAGAGAACACTGAAGCTTTCTTT
TRBD2 | TRBJ2-3 | NA | TRBV5-5 | CASSLTVAGGTDTQYF | TGTGCCAGCAGCTTGACCGTTGCGGGAGGGACAGATACGCAGTATTTT
NA | TRBJ2-5 | NA | TRBV30 | CAWSRTGYETQYF | TGTGCCTGGAGTCGAACAGGGTATGAGACCCAGTACTTC
TRBD1 | TRBJ2-7 | NA | TRBV29-1 | CSVFRRTGGAGEQYF | TGCAGCGTTTTCCGTCGGACAGGGGGCGCGGGGGAGCAGTACTTC
NA | TRBJ2-1 | NA | TRBV7-3 | CASSLGVGVGEQFF | TGTGCCAGCAGCTTGGGAGTTGGGGTTGGTGAGCAGTTCTTC
TRBD2 | TRBJ2-7 | NA | TRBV20-1 | CSASGASGYEQYF | TGCAGTGCTAGTGGGGCTAGCGGGTACGAGCAGTACTTC
NA | TRBJ1-2 | NA | TRBV27 | CASRGGKNYGYTF | TGTGCCAGCAGAGGGGGGAAGAACTATGGCTACACCTTC
NA | TRBJ2-1 | NA | TRBV7-2 | CASSLVGRKGNEQFF | TGTGCCAGCAGCTTAGTGGGGAGAAAAGGTAATGAGCAGTTCTTC
TRBD2 | TRBJ2-3 | NA | TRBV7-2 | CASSFGTSRTDTQYF | TGTGCCAGCAGCTTTGGGACTAGCCGCACAGATACGCAGTATTTT
NA | TRBJ2-3 | NA | TRBV7-8 | CASSLEPPGPTDTQYF | TGTGCCAGCAGCTTAGAGCCCCCGGGTCCTACAGATACGCAGTATTTT
NA | TRBJ2-7 | NA | TRBV28 | CASSPPEGIGDEQYF | TGTGCCAGCAGTCCCCCTGAGGGTATCGGGGACGAGCAGTACTTC
NA | TRBJ2-7 | NA | TRBV12-2 | CASRLAKAPGQHSYEQYF | TGTGCAAGTCGCTTAGCGAAAGCCCCGGGACAGCACTCCTACGAGCAGTACTTC
NA | TRBJ1-4 | NA | TRBV21-1 | CASSKVGSREKLFF | TGTGCCAGCAGCAAAGTAGGCAGCAGGGAAAAACTGTTTTTT
TRBD2 | TRBJ2-1 | NA | TRBV29-1 | CSVAGASYNEQFF | TGCAGCGTAGCGGGAGCCTCCTACAATGAGCAGTTCTTC
NA | TRBJ2-7 | NA | TRBV6-2/TRBV6-3 | CASSPDPNYEQYF | TGTGCCAGCAGCCCGGACCCCAACTACGAGCAGTACTTC
NA | TRBJ1-2 | once | TRBV7-2 | CASSLGPGGIYGYTF | TGTGCCAGCAGTCTAGGCCCTGGAGGTATCTATGGCTACACCTTC
TRBD1 | TRBJ2-1 | NA | TRBV6-2/TRBV6-3 | CASSHGTGSSYNEQFF | TGTGCCAGCAGTCACGGGACAGGGAGCTCCTACAATGAGCAGTTCTTC
NA | TRBJ1-5 | NA | TRBV7-2 | CASSLGGVGNQPQHF | TGTGCCAGCAGCTTAGGGGGGGTTGGAAATCAGCCCCAGCATTTT
NA | TRBJ2-7 | few | TRBV6-2/TRBV6-3 | CASSPRKWGSGYEQYF | TGTGCCAGCAGTCCCCGAAAGTGGGGTTCCGGTTACGAGCAGTACTTC
NA | TRBJ1-2 | NA | TRBV28 | CASSPRGVPRNYGYTF | TGTGCCAGCAGCCCAAGGGGGGTACCAAGAAACTATGGCTACACCTTC
TRBD1 | TRBJ1-6 | NA | TRBV6-4 | CASSDGTDNNSPLHF | TGTGCCAGCAGCGATGGGACAGATAATAATTCACCCCTCCACTTT
NA | TRBJ1-5 | NA | TRBV28 | CASSPPGGNQPQHF | TGTGCCAGCAGTCCCCCAGGGGGCAATCAGCCCCAGCATTTT
NA | TRBJ2-1 | NA | TRBV21-1 | CASSKMILGPSNEQFF | TGTGCCAGCAGCAAGATGATATTGGGCCCTTCCAATGAGCAGTTCTTC
NA | TRBJ1-5 | NA | TRBV9 | CASSLQGTYQPQHF | TGTGCCAGCAGCCTCCAGGGGACCTATCAGCCCCAGCATTTT